The rows below give T cell receptor beta chains drawn from one sample of a study of OX40 agonist ivuxolimab in advanced cancers. Produced via immunoSEQ multiplex PCR; TCRdb's table is partial and in-frame only. The repertoire holds 90,000 to 100,000 clones, with approximately 90% as singletons. The sequencing used CD4+ or CD8+ T cells sorted from blood, collected in a trial of the OX40 agonist ivuxolimab. The receptors originated from an adult with an advanced solid tumor such as melanoma, head and neck, liver or kidney cancer. Each CDR3 is given with its conserved first and last residue. A D gene is named only where the DNA matches it firmly.

-	TRBV5-1	TRBJ2-6	16	TGCGCCAGCAGCCCCGGGACACCCATTAGGGCCAACGTCCTGACTTTC	CASSPGTPIRANVLTF
-	TRBV7-2	TRBJ1-3	14	TGTGCCAGCAGCTTAGCAGGGAGCAGAAACACCATATATTTT	CASSLAGSRNTIYF
-	TRBV19	TRBJ1-5	14	TGTGCCAGCGACCACCCGGGGCTCAATCAGCCCCAGCATTTT	CASDHPGLNQPQHF
TRBD2	TRBV7-2	TRBJ2-5	16	TGTGCCAGCAGCTTGGGGACTAGCGGGTTCCAAGAGACCCAGTACTTC	CASSLGTSGFQETQYF
TRBD1	TRBV5-6	TRBJ1-2	16	TGTGCCAGCAGCCTGACTACTGGATGGACAGGGGGCGGCTACACCTTC	CASSLTTGWTGGGYTF
-	TRBV5-6	TRBJ2-1	12	TGTGCCAGCCTCCGAGGGGACAATGAGCAGTTCTTC	CASLRGDNEQFF
TRBD2	TRBV11-1	TRBJ2-3	15	TGTGCCAGCAGCTCGAAGCGGGAGGCCACAGATACGCAGTATTTT	CASSSKREATDTQYF
-	TRBV2	TRBJ2-1	14	TGTGCCAGCAGTGAGGGACTTATCTACAATGAGCAGTTCTTC	CASSEGLIYNEQFF
-	TRBV2	TRBJ2-6	15	TGTGCCAGCAGTGGCCTCACCTCTGGGGCCAACGTCCTGACTTTC	CASSGLTSGANVLTF
-	TRBV27	TRBJ1-2	15	TGTGCCAGCTCTGCGGTCCAGCCCCCCAACTATGGCTACACCTTC	CASSAVQPPNYGYTF
TRBD1	TRBV18	TRBJ2-7	17	TGTGCCAGCTCGGCGGGGAGCGGGACAGGGGGCTTCGACGAGCAGTACTTC	CASSAGSGTGGFDEQYF
-	TRBV28	TRBJ2-6	20	TGTGCCAGCAGTCCTTACTGGGGGCAGGGTTCAGTCTCTGGGGCCAACGTCCTGACTTTC	CASSPYWGQGSVSGANVLTF
-	TRBV5-4	TRBJ1-1	14	TGTGCCAGCAGCGGAAAGAAGGGGAACACTGAAGCTTTCTTT	CASSGKKGNTEAFF
TRBD2	TRBV10-1	TRBJ2-1	13	TGCGCCAGCAGTAGGCTAGCGGGGGAGGAGCAGTTCTTC	CASSRLAGEEQFF
-	TRBV30	TRBJ2-2	14	TGTGCCTGGAGTCGACAGGAGGGGTACGGGGAGCTGTTTTTT	CAWSRQEGYGELFF
-	TRBV5-5	TRBJ1-1	14	TGTGCCAGCAGCTCGACCTCAACGGGCACTGAAGCTTTCTTT	CASSSTSTGTEAFF
-	TRBV29-1	TRBJ2-3	13	TGCAGCGTTGGCAGGGGAGAAACAGATACGCAGTATTTT	CSVGRGETDTQYF
-	TRBV28	TRBJ2-7	13	TGTGCCAGCACCGCCCCCGGAGCCTACGAGCAGTACTTC	CASTAPGAYEQYF
TRBD2	TRBV2	TRBJ2-5	15	TGTGCCAGCATTGGGGCGGGAGGCGCGTACGGGACCCAGTACTTC	CASIGAGGAYGTQYF
TRBD1	TRBV13	TRBJ1-2	18	TGTGCCAGCAGCCTACAGGGGGGAAGTAATTTCGACAACTATGGCTACACCTTC	CASSLQGGSNFDNYGYTF
TRBD1	TRBV19	TRBJ2-1	13	TGTGCCAGCCGGGACAGGGACCGGAATGAGCAGTTCTTC	CASRDRDRNEQFF
-	TRBV9	TRBJ2-2	12	TGTGCCAGCAGCGGGTTAACCGGGGAGCTGTTTTTT	CASSGLTGELFF
-	TRBV19	TRBJ1-5	17	TGTGCCAGTAGTCCCATGTACGGCGGGGGGGGCAATCAGCCCCAGCATTTT	CASSPMYGGGGNQPQHF
-	TRBV5-1	TRBJ2-1	14	TGCGCCAGCAGCCCGACTTCCTCTACCAATGAGCAGTTCTTC	CASSPTSSTNEQFF
TRBD2	TRBV28	TRBJ2-1	15	TGTGCCAGCAGTTCCGGACTAGCGGGAGGTGGTGAGCAGTTCTTC	CASSSGLAGGGEQFF
TRBD1	TRBV27	TRBJ2-2	18	TGTGCCAGCAGTTTGGGGTACAGGGGGTGGGGGAACACCGGGGAGCTGTTTTTT	CASSLGYRGWGNTGELFF